Listed here are 14 T cell receptor beta chains from one sample, sequenced in a study of cytomegalovirus exposure and HLA in healthy donors. Only in-frame clones appear in the TCRdb table, and some are missing; sequencing was by immunoSEQ multiplex PCR. The sample includes 150,000 to 200,000 clones, 80% to 85% of them seen just once. Sequenced material: PBMCs. Every receptor here comes from a young woman in good health and CMV-seropositive.

The chain uses TRBV18 and TRBJ1-2, with a tentative D call TRBD1 (6 bases). Trimming left V 3 bases short and J 2 bases short, with 10 bases between. Germline-derived CDR1 and CDR2 are KGHSH and LQKENI. The CDR3 sequence is 14 residues long. The CDR3 sequence: CASSPDSQNYGYTF. CDR3 DNA sequence: TGTGCCAGCTCACCGGACAGTCAGAACTATGGCTACACCTTC.

This sequence joins TRBV6-6 and TRBJ2-1, with 9 bases identical to TRBD2. V shed 2 bases, J shed 0 bases, and the junction held 2 bases outside the gene matches. The CDR3 extends over 16 amino acids. From germline, CDR1 is MNHNY and CDR2 SVGAGI (reference sequence). CDR3 region: CASSYLAGSSYNEQFF. CDR3 DNA sequence: TGTGCCAGCAGTTACCTAGCGGGGAGCTCCTACAATGAGCAGTTCTTC.

This rearrangement joins TRBV7-9 to TRBJ2-2; TRBD2 agrees at 8 bases. After removal of 3 bases from V and 11 bases from J, the junction contained 8 bases not matched to a gene. The CDR3 contains 14 residues. Germline CDR1 reads SEHNR; CDR2 reads FQNEAQ (reference sequence). In nucleotides, the CDR3 is TGTGCCAGCAGCTTTTCGGCGGGGGGCGGTGAGCTGTTTTTT. This codes for CASSFSAGGGELFF.

In its sample, this clone was seen once. The rearrangement links TRBV2 to TRBJ1-2; unclear D gene. Per the germline V gene, CDR1 is SNHLY and CDR2 is FYNNEI. V was cut by 5 bases and J by 4 bases, with 14 bases left in between. This CDR3 region has 14 residues. CDR3 sequence: CASSQTEQIYGYTF. CDR3 sequence (DNA): TGTGCCAGCAGTCAAACGGAACAGATCTATGGCTACACCTTC.

V and J are TRBV6-1 and TRBJ2-1, with 8 nucleotides matching TRBD1. This CDR3 contains 14 residues. CDR1 is MNHNS and CDR2 is SASEGT in the germline V gene. The ends lost 8 bases at V and 8 bases at J; junction bases unmatched: 11. CDR3 nucleotides: TGTGCCAGCCGAATCCCGGACAGGGCGGATGAGCAGTTCTTC. Translation gives CASRIPDRADEQFF.

In its sample, this clone was seen many times. The chain uses TRBV14 and TRBJ1-6; no firm D call. The ends were cut back, 1 base at V and 13 bases at J, with 11 bases in the middle. Per the germline V gene, CDR1 is SGHDN and CDR2 is FVKESK. The CDR3 runs 13 residues. The CDR3 spells CASSQVPEAPLHF. The CDR3 DNA sequence: TGTGCCAGCAGCCAAGTACCGGAGGCGCCCCTCCACTTT.

Note on this clone: The likely explanation is a read error, given a far larger clone one base away. The chain carries TRBV5-1 and TRBJ2-7, with TRBD1 matching 9 bases. The CDR3 consists of 12 residues. CDR1 is SGHRS, CDR2 YFSETQ, per germline. With V trimmed by 4 bases and J by 6 bases, 2 bases remained unmatched. CDR3 region: CASSPDRGEQYF. CDR3 in DNA: TGCGCCAGCAGCCCGGACAGGGGCGAGCAGTACTTC.

The gene calls are TRBV27 and TRBJ1-2, with 11 positions matching TRBD1. The CDR3 is made up of 17 amino acids. Trimming at V came to 11 bases and at J to 0 bases, leaving 14 bases not matched to a gene. Germline values: CDR1 MNHEY, CDR2 SMNVEV (reference sequence). This chain's CDR3 is CASRPGTGGYSNYGYTF. Written as DNA, the CDR3 is TGTGCCTCCAGACCCGGGACAGGGGGATATTCTAACTATGGCTACACCTTC.

The chain is built from TRBV13 and TRBJ2-3, with a tentative D call TRBD2 (5 bases). V shed 5 bases and J shed 1 base, with 13 bases lying between them. Germline lookup yields CDR1 PRHDT and CDR2 FYEKMQ (reference sequence). The CDR3 runs to 15 residues. The CDR3 bases are TGTGCCAGCAGCCAACGGACTTCACGCACAGATACGCAGTATTTT. It encodes CASSQRTSRTDTQYF.

Here the CDR3 DNA reads TGCGCCAGCCGTGGGGAGTACGAGCAGTACTTC. Its protein is CASRGEYEQYF. The chain recombines TRBV5-1 with TRBJ2-7; tentative D call: TRBD2 (5 bases). The CDR3 length is 11 residues. Germline CDR1 and CDR2: SGHRS and YFSETQ. Trimming took off 7 bases at V and 4 bases at J, with 9 bases between the two ends.

The rearrangement uses TRBV9 and TRBJ1-4, with 7 bases aligning to TRBD1. Trimming removed 3 bases from V and 8 bases from J; junction bases left unmatched: 22. Germline V gene lookup returns CDR1 SGDLS and CDR2 YYNGEE. CDR3 length: 19 residues. In nucleotides, the CDR3 is TGTGCCAGCAGCGAGCGGGGGGGACAGTCTTCGTATACCTACGAAAAACTGTTTTTT. Its translation: CASSERGGQSSYTYEKLFF.

This clone occurred once. The V and J genes are TRBV9 and TRBJ1-2; 8 bases align to TRBD1. The trim removed 2 bases at V and 0 bases at J, leaving 6 bases unmatched. CDR1 is SGDLS, CDR2 YYNGEE, per germline. CDR3 length: 16 residues. The CDR3 protein is CASSVGTGVPNYGYTF. In DNA form, the CDR3 reads TGTGCCAGCAGCGTCGGGACAGGAGTTCCTAACTATGGCTACACCTTC.

The chain joins TRBV5-1 to TRBJ2-7; no reliable D call. Trimming left V 4 bases short and J 2 bases short, with 10 bases between. The CDR3 runs to 13 residues. Germline V CDR1 and CDR2: SGHRS, YFSETQ. This chain's CDR3 is CASSEDWAYEQYF. The CDR3 DNA is TGCGCCAGCAGCGAAGACTGGGCCTACGAGCAGTACTTC. Filled out from reference TRBV5-1 and TRBJ2-7, the complete variable domain reads KAGVTQTPRYLIKTRGQQVTLSCSPISGHRSVSWYQQTPGQGLQFLFEYFSETQRNKGNFPGRFSGRQFSNSRSEMNVSTLELGDSALYLCASSEDWAYEQYFGPGTRLTVT.

This clone was observed a single time. The chain is built from TRBV18 and TRBJ1-5; D not resolved. V lost 6 bases and J 2 bases, leaving 14 bases between the germline ends. The CDR3 runs 15 residues. The germline CDR1 and CDR2 sequences are KGHSH and LQKENI. In DNA, the CDR3 is TGTGCCAGCTCCCCGGAGACTTCCCGCAATCAGCCCCAGCATTTT. It translates to CASSPETSRNQPQHF.